Shown below are 2 T cell receptor beta chains from a single sample sequenced in a study of blood T cell repertoires in COVID-19. Profiled with immunoSEQ multiplex PCR; TCRdb holds only in-frame clones, not every one. The sample lists about 59,000 clones; around 82% were seen once. Sequencing was carried out using peripheral blood. Every receptor here comes from a man aged 60 to 69 with acute or convalescent COVID-19.

The chain combines TRBV11-2 with TRBJ2-7, with a weak D call TRBD1 (6 bases). The ends were cut back, 4 bases at V and 3 bases at J, with 13 bases in the middle. Per germline, CDR1 SGHAT and CDR2 FQNNGV. The CDR3 has 14 residues. The CDR3 nucleotides read TGTGCCAGCAGCTCGACAGGAGGACACTACGAGCAGTACTTC. Translation gives CASSSTGGHYEQYF.

This chain uses TRBV5-1 with TRBJ2-7; the D gene is possibly TRBD2 (6 bases). The CDR3 runs 15 residues. Germline V lookup: CDR1 SGHRS, CDR2 YFSETQ. V dropped 3 bases and J dropped 0 bases, with 13 bases sitting between them. CDR3 nucleotides: TGCGCCAGCAGCTCCTTAGCGGCCGTCTCCTACGAGCAGTACTTC. As protein: CASSSLAAVSYEQYF.